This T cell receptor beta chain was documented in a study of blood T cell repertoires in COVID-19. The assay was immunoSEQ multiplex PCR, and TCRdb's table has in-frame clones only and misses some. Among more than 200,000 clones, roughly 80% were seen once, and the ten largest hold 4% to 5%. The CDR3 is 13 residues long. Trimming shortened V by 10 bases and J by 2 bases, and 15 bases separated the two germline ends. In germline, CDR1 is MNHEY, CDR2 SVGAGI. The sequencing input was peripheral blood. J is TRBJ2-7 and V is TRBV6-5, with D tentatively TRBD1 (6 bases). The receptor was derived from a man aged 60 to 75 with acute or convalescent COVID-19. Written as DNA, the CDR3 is TGTGCCACCACAGGGACCCCTACCTACGAGCAGTACTTC. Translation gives CATTGTPTYEQYF.